The clone carrying this T cell receptor (beta chain) was detected only once. Clones were read by immunoSEQ multiplex PCR, and TCRdb kept only the in-frame ones, dropping some. This sample has tens of thousands of clones, with about 96% found just once. Trimming pared 7 bases from V and 7 bases from J, leaving 18 bases between. This CDR3 has 14 amino acids. Germline V lookup: CDR1 MNHEY, CDR2 SVGAGI. This sample was taken from a study of technical replicates of blood from a handful of donors. Sequenced sample: T cells isolated from PBMCs. The genes are TRBV6-5 and TRBJ2-3; D is ambiguous. This TCR came from a human donor in good health. The CDR3 DNA reads TGTGCCAGCACTACCGGGTCCCGACCCCATACGCAGTATTTT. Amino acids: CASTTGSRPHTQYF.